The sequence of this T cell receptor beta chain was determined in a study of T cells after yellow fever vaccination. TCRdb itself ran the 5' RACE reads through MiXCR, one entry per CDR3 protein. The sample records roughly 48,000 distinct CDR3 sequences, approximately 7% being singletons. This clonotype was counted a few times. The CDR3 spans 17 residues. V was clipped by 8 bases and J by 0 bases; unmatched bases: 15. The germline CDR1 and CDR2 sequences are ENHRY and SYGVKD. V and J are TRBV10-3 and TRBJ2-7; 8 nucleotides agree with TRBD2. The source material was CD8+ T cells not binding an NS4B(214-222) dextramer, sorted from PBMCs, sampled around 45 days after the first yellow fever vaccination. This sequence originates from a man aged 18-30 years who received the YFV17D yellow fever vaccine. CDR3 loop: CAIRGTSGGLSSYEQYF. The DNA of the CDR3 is TGTGCCATCCGCGGCACCAGCGGGGGTCTGAGCTCCTACGAGCAGTACTTC.